A selection of T cell receptor beta chains follows, all from one sample in a study of Graves' ophthalmopathy and Graves' hyperthyroidism. MiXCR, applied by TCRdb to the multiplex PCR reads, yields one record per CDR3 protein. The table records over a million distinct CDR3 sequences, roughly two fifths of them present only once. Input material: peripheral blood or thyroid tissue (not recorded which). The receptors here all came from an adult man with Graves' hyperthyroidism. Both conserved end residues are part of each CDR3. The D gene is left open where the match is weak.

.,TRBV5-5,TRBJ1-1,CASSLTSGKTEAFF
.,TRBV5-6,TRBJ2-7,CASSFGWAGSEQYF
TRBD1,TRBV25-1,TRBJ1-2,CASSEWEQGMGGYTF
.,TRBV20-1,TRBJ1-4,CSARESSATNEKLFF
TRBD1,TRBV10-3,TRBJ2-7,CAISEPNRGPYEQYF
.,TRBV11-2,TRBJ1-2,CASSFTRRTYYGYTF
TRBD1,TRBV7-8,TRBJ1-1,CASSLGLLTGDTEAFF
.,TRBV27,TRBJ1-1,CASSTVDKPAAFF
TRBD2,TRBV7-2,TRBJ2-5,CASSQVRAGGYQETQYF
TRBD1,TRBV24-1,TRBJ1-2,CATSAAKQGADGYTF
TRBD1,TRBV7-9,TRBJ1-1,CASSPDRTFEAFF
.,TRBV7-2,TRBJ1-5,CASSLALTGRNQPQHF
TRBD1,TRBV5-1,TRBJ1-2,CASSWGGGNTGYTF
TRBD1,TRBV10-2,TRBJ1-5,CASGDRAMGNQPQHF
TRBD1,TRBV7-2,TRBJ1-5,CASSFLTGVNQPQHF
TRBD2,TRBV20-1,TRBJ2-5,CSARGPGLAGVGRETQYF
.,TRBV7-3,TRBJ2-2,CASTVAPNTGKLFF
.,TRBV2,TRBJ2-7,CASSSVGGTYEQYF
.,TRBV20-1,TRBJ1-3,CSARESSGNTIYF
.,TRBV4-3,TRBJ2-2,CASSPEGTANTGELFF
.,TRBV20-1,TRBJ2-2,CSAPKVGGNTGELFF
.,TRBV20-1,TRBJ2-7,CSQGESYEQYF
TRBD2,TRBV2,TRBJ2-7,CASNGGDGNEQYF
.,TRBV6-5,TRBJ2-7,CASSSPVGYEQYF
.,TRBV9,TRBJ1-3,CASSPMTSGNTIYF
.,TRBV7-9,TRBJ2-7,CASRGVGYEQYF
TRBD1,TRBV7-6,TRBJ1-4,CASSPLGTGFEKLFF
.,TRBV7-9,TRBJ1-5,CASSHRGGEGGFQPQHF
TRBD2,TRBV9,TRBJ2-5,CASSVASGGHQETQYF
TRBD1,TRBV9,TRBJ2-5,CASSGRDRGGQTQYF
.,TRBV15,TRBJ2-6,CATSRDLWISGANVLTF
.,TRBV27,TRBJ1-6,CASSPDPDGSPLHF
.,TRBV12-3/TRBV12-4,TRBJ1-2,CASSLAQADYGYTF
.,TRBV24-1,TRBJ2-5,CATGTEQREYF
.,TRBV10-3,TRBJ2-7,CASGVFSYEQYF
.,TRBV18,TRBJ2-6,CASSPPKGGSGANVLTF
.,TRBV6-6,TRBJ2-7,CATKGRQTGLEQYF
.,TRBV6-5,TRBJ1-4,CASRRKAENEKLFF
TRBD1,TRBV7-8,TRBJ1-6,CASTTTGNNSPLHF
.,TRBV15,TRBJ1-5,CATSGLFQPQHF
.,TRBV10-2,TRBJ1-5,CASSESEPWQPQHF
TRBD2,TRBV11-2,TRBJ2-5,CASSLDLAGVLVTQYF
TRBD2,TRBV24-1,TRBJ2-3,CATSDQGLAGTDTQYF
.,TRBV2,TRBJ1-6,CASYWTAANSPLHF
.,TRBV19,TRBJ1-5,CASSITDRQPQHF
TRBD1,TRBV25-1,TRBJ2-7,CASSFKQGVFEQYF